Reported below is one T cell receptor beta chain. Its target is unknown. The data derive from a study of monozygotic twins with inflammatory bowel disease. Study observations and caveats: Patients received differing immunosuppressive treatments, which may have added variability to their repertoires. Inverse Simpson values showed less TCRbeta diversity in IBD patients than in their healthy co-twins.

TCRdb reprocessed the 5' RACE reads; each CDR3 protein has one entry and no DNA is given. The listing contains 200,000 to 250,000 distinct CDR3 sequences. This clonotype was sampled from a human donor with ulcerative colitis or Crohn's disease, or a healthy co-twin of an affected twin (not recorded which). Sequenced: blood.

This chain's CDR3 is CATAQGILSYEQYF. The chain uses TRBV6-1 and TRBJ2-7; TCRdb calls TRBD1, which cannot be checked without DNA. Germline-derived CDR1 and CDR2 are MNHNS and SASEGT. The CDR3 spans 14 residues.